The 10 T cell receptor beta chains reported below all come from one sample, sequenced in a study of cytomegalovirus exposure and HLA in healthy donors. Primers included in the PCR were 60 Vbeta and 13 Jbeta primers. The method was immunoSEQ multiplex PCR; TCRdb's version includes in-frame clones alone and lacks a portion of them. The sample has around 200,000 clones; roughly 79% are singletons. The sample taken for sequencing was PBMCs. The origin of the receptors is a woman between 40 and 50 years old in good health and CMV-seronegative.

The chain links TRBV11-3 to TRBJ2-2; 10 bases fit TRBD1. The length of the CDR3 is 16 residues. Losses at the gene ends were 6 bases for V and 3 bases for J; bases not matched to a gene: 7. Germline CDR1 is SGHNT and CDR2 is YENEEA. The CDR3 sequence: CASSYLTGGYTGELFF. CDR3 DNA sequence: TGTGCCAGCAGTTATTTGACAGGGGGCTACACCGGGGAGCTGTTTTTT. The full variable domain, its missing parts supplied by reference TRBV11-3 and TRBJ2-2, is EAGVVQSPRYKIIEKKQPVAFWCNPISGHNTLYWYLQNLGQGPELLIRYENEEAVDDSQLPKDRFSAERLKGVDSTLKIQPAELGDSAVYLCASSYLTGGYTGELFFGEGSRLTVL.

V is TRBV28 and J is TRBJ1-2; TRBD1 matches at 9 bases. After removal of 5 bases from V and 2 bases from J, the junction contained 9 bases not matched to a gene. Germline V CDR1 and CDR2: MDHEN, SYDVKM. The CDR3 spans 16 residues. The CDR3 loop reads CASSPPGTGFNYGYTF. The CDR3 nucleotides read TGTGCCAGCAGTCCGCCGGGGACAGGGTTCAACTATGGCTACACCTTC.

The chain recombines TRBV28 with TRBJ1-6; D unclear. Trimming took off 7 bases at V and 8 bases at J, with 18 bases between the two ends. CDR1 and CDR2 (germline): MDHEN, SYDVKM. The CDR3 runs to 15 residues. CDR3 region: CASIRRLGVDSPLHF. Here the CDR3 DNA reads TGTGCCAGCATCCGGCGGCTAGGTGTCGATTCACCCCTCCACTTT.

This chain connects TRBV9 to TRBJ1-1; D might be TRBD1 (6 bases). V dropped 4 bases and J dropped 5 bases, with 15 bases sitting between them. Germline CDR1 is SGDLS and CDR2 is YYNGEE. The CDR3 loop spans 14 amino acids. This CDR3 reads CASSLSGGATEAFF. DNA for the CDR3: TGTGCCAGCAGCCTTAGTGGGGGCGCGACTGAAGCTTTCTTT. Complete variable domain (other parts from reference TRBV9 and TRBJ1-1): DSGVTQTPKHLITATGQRVTLRCSPRSGDLSVYWYQQSLDQGLQFLIQYYNGEERAKGNILERFSAQQFPDLHSELNLSSLELGDSALYFCASSLSGGATEAFFGQGTRLTVV.

The V call is TRBV19, the J call TRBJ1-6, with 7 bases that match TRBD1. The CDR3 runs to 13 residues. With V trimmed by 8 bases and J by 7 bases, 5 bases remained unmatched. Germline loops: CDR1 LNHDA, CDR2 SQIVND (reference sequence). CDR3 DNA: TGTGCCAGTGAGGACAGGTACAATTCACCCCTCCACTTT. It translates to CASEDRYNSPLHF.

The chain employs TRBV19 and TRBJ1-2, with D hard to call. Germline-derived CDR1 and CDR2 are LNHDA and SQIVND (reference sequence). The CDR3 sequence is 12 residues long. Trimming cost V 8 bases and J 1 base, with 8 bases left between them. Here the CDR3 DNA reads TGTGCCAGTGAGGACTTTAACTATGGCTACACCTTC. It encodes CASEDFNYGYTF.

The J gene is TRBJ1-2, the V gene TRBV5-1; weak D call: TRBD1 (6 bases). V lost 3 bases to trimming and J lost 0 bases, with 12 bases between them. The CDR3 consists of 15 residues. Germline V CDR1 and CDR2: SGHRS, YFSETQ. The chain's CDR3 is CASSWDKMANYGYTF. The CDR3 DNA follows: TGCGCCAGCAGCTGGGACAAGATGGCTAACTATGGCTACACCTTC.

The J gene is TRBJ2-7, the V gene TRBV5-1, with D possibly matching TRBD2 (6 bases). V was clipped by 4 bases and J by 3 bases, with 20 bases between them. This CDR3 has 16 amino acids. Germline-derived CDR1 and CDR2 are SGHRS and YFSETQ. CDR3 DNA sequence: TGCGCCAGCAGCCTCAAAGACCAGGGAGGAGACTACGAGCAGTACTTC. Encoded protein: CASSLKDQGGDYEQYF.

The genes are TRBV4-3 and TRBJ1-6, with D tentatively TRBD1 (5 bases). Germline loops: CDR1 LGHNA, CDR2 YSLEER. The V gene lost 0 bases and the J gene lost 11 bases, with 14 bases spanning the gap. The CDR3 loop spans 15 amino acids. CDR3 nucleotide sequence: TGCGCCAGCAGCCAAGACCATGTGGGGCTTACACCCCTCCACTTT. It translates to CASSQDHVGLTPLHF.

The chain employs TRBV7-3 and TRBJ1-6, with D possibly being TRBD1 (5 bases). The V gene lost 5 bases and the J gene lost 7 bases, with 9 bases spanning the gap. The CDR3 sequence is 13 residues long. Germline-derived CDR1 and CDR2 are SGHTA and FQGTGA. CDR3 residues: CASSPNRNSPLHF. The CDR3, as DNA: TGTGCCAGCAGCCCAAACAGGAATTCACCCCTCCACTTT.